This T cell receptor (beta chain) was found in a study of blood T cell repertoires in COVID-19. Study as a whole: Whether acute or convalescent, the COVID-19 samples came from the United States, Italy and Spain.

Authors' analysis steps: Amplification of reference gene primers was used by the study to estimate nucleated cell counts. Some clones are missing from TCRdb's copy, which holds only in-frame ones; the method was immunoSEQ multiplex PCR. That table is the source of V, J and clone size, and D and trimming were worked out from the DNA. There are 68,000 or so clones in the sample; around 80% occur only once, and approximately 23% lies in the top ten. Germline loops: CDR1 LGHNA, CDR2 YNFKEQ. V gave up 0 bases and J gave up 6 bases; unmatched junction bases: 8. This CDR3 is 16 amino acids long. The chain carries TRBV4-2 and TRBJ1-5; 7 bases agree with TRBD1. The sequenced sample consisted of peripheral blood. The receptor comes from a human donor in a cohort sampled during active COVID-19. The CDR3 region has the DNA TGTGCCAGCAGCCAAGATAAACAGGGGAAGGGTCAGCCCCAGCATTTT. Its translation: CASSQDKQGKGQPQHF.